This TCR beta chain was observed in a study of blood T cell repertoires in COVID-19. Per the original methods: By means of reference gene primer amplification, nucleated cell counts were estimated. Data came from immunoSEQ multiplex PCR; TCRdb stores just in-frame clones and leaves some out. That table supplies the V and J calls and clone size; D and trimming were determined from the DNA. The top ten clones hold roughly 0.89% of a sample with some 120,000 clones, approximately 88% of them seen once. From germline, CDR1 is SQVTM and CDR2 ANQGSEA. This CDR3 spans 13 amino acids. With 6 bases removed from V and 6 bases from J, the gap between germline ends came to 18 bases. This clone appeared a few times.

Material: peripheral blood. This TCR was sampled from an older woman with acute or convalescent COVID-19. The genes are TRBV29-1 and TRBJ2-7; D may be TRBD2 (6 bases). CDR3 DNA: TGCAGCGTCCGGGACTCCCCTTCTTCCGAGCAGTACTTC. It yields the protein CSVRDSPSSEQYF.